Listed here are 14 T cell receptor beta chains from one sample, sequenced in a study of control samples from healthy donors and cancer patients. Some clones are missing from TCRdb's copy, which holds only in-frame ones; the method was immunoSEQ multiplex PCR. This repertoire shows about 80,000 clones, roughly 89% found once; its top ten account for 7.6%. Sequences were obtained from blood. The receptors stem from a woman aged 60 to 75 in good health.

The rearrangement joins TRBV18 to TRBJ2-7; 8 bases match TRBD1. J lost 4 bases, V lost 3 bases, and 8 bases had no gene match. CDR1 and CDR2 (germline): KGHSH, LQKENI. There are 15 residues in the CDR3. CDR3 loop: CASSPTGGSRYEQYF. In nucleotides, the CDR3 is TGTGCCAGCTCACCCACAGGGGGAAGTCGATACGAGCAGTACTTC.

The rearrangement joins TRBV28 to TRBJ2-1; no clear D. Trimming cost V 5 bases and J 4 bases, with 9 bases left between them. The CDR3 is 13 residues long. CDR1 MDHEN and CDR2 SYDVKM come from the germline V gene. CDR3 amino acids: CASSPDAYNEQFF. CDR3 nucleotides: TGTGCCAGCAGTCCCGACGCTTACAATGAGCAGTTCTTC.

The rearrangement joins TRBV7-9 to TRBJ2-3; 7 nucleotides agree with TRBD2. After removal of 6 bases from V and 12 bases from J, the junction contained 9 bases not matched to a gene. The CDR3 length is 12 residues. The germline V gene has CDR1 SEHNR and CDR2 FQNEAQ (reference sequence). The DNA for the CDR3 is TGTGCCAGCAGTTCCGGGGGAGGGCTCCAGTATTTT. Its translation: CASSSGGGLQYF.

The rearrangement uses TRBV2 and TRBJ1-1; 10 bases align to TRBD1. Germline V gives CDR1 SNHLY, CDR2 FYNNEI. CDR3 length: 14 amino acids. V trimming: 4 bases; J trimming: 5 bases; junction bases outside the gene matches: 4. This CDR3 is CASSGGQGLTEAFF. The CDR3 nucleotides read TGTGCCAGCAGTGGGGGACAGGGGTTGACTGAAGCTTTCTTT.

The chain has TRBV19 and TRBJ1-1; D unresolved. Germline CDR1 LNHDA, CDR2 SQIVND (reference sequence). V was pared by 0 bases and J by 5 bases, with 19 bases between. The CDR3 totals 17 residues. The CDR3 is CASSIDLPTARYTEAFF. DNA of the CDR3: TGTGCCAGTAGTATAGATCTTCCGACGGCACGGTATACTGAAGCTTTCTTT.

The V call is TRBV3-1 (or the pseudogene TRBV3-2), the J call TRBJ1-2; D remains ambiguous. Trimming cost V 1 base and J 4 bases, with 13 bases left between them. The CDR3 is made up of 15 amino acids. CDR1 LGHDT and CDR2 YNNKEL come from the germline V gene (reference sequence). CDR3 sequence: CASSQAPGLGYGYTF. CDR3 bases: TGTGCCAGCAGCCAAGCACCTGGGCTCGGCTATGGCTACACCTTC.

This clone was seen more than once but under ten times. J is TRBJ1-5 and V is TRBV19; D is ambiguous. This CDR3 is 14 amino acids long. Per germline, CDR1 LNHDA and CDR2 SQIVND (reference sequence). Between the trimmed V and J ends, which lost 3 bases and 1 base, there was a span of 7 bases. CDR3: CASSIDTSNQPQHF. The CDR3 coding sequence is TGTGCCAGTAGTATTGACACCAGCAATCAGCCCCAGCATTTT.

The chain links TRBV27 to TRBJ1-1; TRBD1 agrees at 8 bases. With 8 bases clipped from V and 1 base from J, the junction kept 12 bases outside the gene matches. This CDR3 region has 16 residues. Per the germline V gene, CDR1 is MNHEY and CDR2 is SMNVEV (reference sequence). The CDR3 DNA follows: TGTGCCAGCCTGCCAAGGACAGGGTTAGGGAACACTGAAGCTTTCTTT. Its protein is CASLPRTGLGNTEAFF.

The V gene is TRBV10-3, the J gene TRBJ2-1; 7 bases are shared with TRBD1. This CDR3 comprises 11 residues. Germline loops: CDR1 ENHRY, CDR2 SYGVKD. The V and J ends lost 7 bases and 8 bases, in that order; junction bases with no gene match: 2. The CDR3 DNA is TGTGCCATCACTGACAGGGATGAGCAGTTCTTC. Protein sequence: CAITDRDEQFF.

The genes are TRBV20-1 and TRBJ1-2; TRBD1 is a possible D gene (5 bases). The germline CDR1 and CDR2 sequences are DFQATT and SNEGSKA (reference sequence). The CDR3 sequence is 11 residues long. V shed 5 bases and J shed 8 bases, with 12 bases lying between them. The CDR3 nucleotides read TGCAGTGCTTCAGGGAATGTAGGCTACACCTTC. It translates to CSASGNVGYTF.

The chain joins TRBV10-3 to TRBJ1-2; 8 nucleotides line up with TRBD1. The V and J ends lost 3 bases and 3 bases, in that order; junction bases with no gene match: 3. The CDR3 length is 14 residues. In germline, CDR1 is ENHRY, CDR2 SYGVKD. CDR3 nucleotide sequence: TGTGCCATCAGTGATCCGACAGGGGACTATGGCTACACCTTC. Its protein is CAISDPTGDYGYTF.

V is TRBV29-1 and J is TRBJ1-1; 9 bases line up with TRBD1. CDR1 SQVTM and CDR2 ANQGSEA come from the germline V gene. V shed 3 bases and J 0 bases; nucleotides not matched to a gene: 8. The CDR3 runs 16 residues. Written as DNA, the CDR3 is TGCAGCGTTGAGGTGACAGGGGGACCCTTGAACACTGAAGCTTTCTTT. Its protein product is CSVEVTGGPLNTEAFF. The full variable domain, its missing parts supplied by reference TRBV29-1 and TRBJ1-1, is SAVISQKPSRDICQRGTSLTIQCQVDSQVTMMFWYRQQPGQSLTLIATANQGSEATYESGFVIDKFPISRPNLTFSTLTVSNMSPEDSSIYLCSVEVTGGPLNTEAFFGQGTRLTVV.

This clone appeared once. The chain recombines TRBV10-2 with TRBJ2-1; 8 positions match TRBD2. Trimming cost V 11 bases and J 4 bases; bases outside gene matches: 4. This CDR3 spans 12 amino acids. Germline CDR1 WSHSY, CDR2 SAAADI. Here the CDR3 reads CAAGGSYNEQFF. The CDR3 nucleotides read TGCGCCGCGGGGGGTTCGTACAATGAGCAGTTCTTC.

CDR3 bases: TGTGCCAGCAGCCGGGGGGCGGCTAGCAGTTATGATGAGCAGTTCTTC. This codes for CASSRGAASSYDEQFF. The chain employs TRBV7-2 and TRBJ2-1, with a tentative D call TRBD2 (7 bases). Per germline, CDR1 SGHTA and CDR2 FQGNSA. The CDR3 is 16 amino acids. The V end was cut by 5 bases, the J end by 8 bases, with 22 bases between.